The rows below give T cell receptor beta chains drawn from one sample of a study of shared clonotypes between healthy human individuals. Data came from immunoSEQ multiplex PCR; TCRdb stores just in-frame clones and leaves some out. The data hold around 500,000 clones, with 76% observed a single time. Sample: PBMCs. The receptor set was obtained from a middle-aged woman in good health. Some clones in this sample may be carry-over from other donors' samples. The CDR3 runs from the conserved cysteine through the conserved F or W. D genes are given only for firm matches.

cdr3_aa d_call v_call cdr3_length
CASSSPGTVGQYF TRBD1 TRBV7-2 13
CASSFQTSGRAVRSSYEQYF TRBD2 TRBV28 20
CATPGTSASYEQYF TRBD2 TRBV6-1 14
CAWSGASYNQPQHF . TRBV30 14
CASSQESLALYPGELFF . TRBV4-3 17
CASLRSGVGTDTQYF . TRBV7-9 15
CAWNSDETQYF . TRBV30 11
CASSPPAGSSYNEQFF . TRBV18 16
CASSPTSGRQDTQYF TRBD2 TRBV7-7 15
CASRQDRVEQYF . TRBV6-1 12
CASSFLREPNEKLFF . TRBV27 15
CASSPSGNTGELFF . TRBV9 14
CASSEFAGTANTEAFF TRBD1 TRBV6-1 16
CASSPTGAGNTEAFF . TRBV9 15
CASSRGTGPYNEQFF . TRBV4-3 15
CASSLAQGVNTIYF TRBD1 TRBV27 14
CASSPSGAGNEQFF TRBD2 TRBV28 14
CAIEEGARETQYF . TRBV28 13
CASSLGGARRNQPQHF . TRBV7-8 16
CASSKTLPLGGEQYF . TRBV2 15
CASSLVSYEQYF . TRBV11-2 12
CASSLAGPGNTEAFF . TRBV2 15
CASSAWDPGLQETQYF . TRBV27 16
CASSLVYEQYF . TRBV7-9 11
CASSSGSTNEKLFF . TRBV28 14
CASSMPRDRPYTEAFF TRBD1 TRBV19 16
CASSPPDRGQYGYTF TRBD1 TRBV5-6 15
CASSEGVGETQYF . TRBV2 13
CASSLSPRRTGGAEAFF TRBD1 TRBV27 17
CASHSDRDVQFF . TRBV18 12
CASGYSWGLAGGSQETQYF TRBD2 TRBV2 19
CASSEIGTEAFF . TRBV10-2 12
CASSLGLGTYNEQFF . TRBV5-5 15
CASSVGQANTGELFF TRBD1 TRBV5-1 15
CASSSDSGNQPQHF . TRBV28 14
CASSLGGFDQPQHF . TRBV7-6 14
CASSLEGLAGGRGSGEQYF TRBD2 TRBV5-1 19
CASSTAGTSTDTQYF . TRBV19 15
CASSLNPAGPTGELFF TRBD2 TRBV7-3 16
CASSHPGTGVGELFF TRBD1 TRBV9 15
CASWGDPYEQYF . TRBV21-1 12
CASSAADYGYTF . TRBV19 12
CASSQDADSRSYNEQFF . TRBV4-2 17
CASSGDAKETQYF . TRBV2 13